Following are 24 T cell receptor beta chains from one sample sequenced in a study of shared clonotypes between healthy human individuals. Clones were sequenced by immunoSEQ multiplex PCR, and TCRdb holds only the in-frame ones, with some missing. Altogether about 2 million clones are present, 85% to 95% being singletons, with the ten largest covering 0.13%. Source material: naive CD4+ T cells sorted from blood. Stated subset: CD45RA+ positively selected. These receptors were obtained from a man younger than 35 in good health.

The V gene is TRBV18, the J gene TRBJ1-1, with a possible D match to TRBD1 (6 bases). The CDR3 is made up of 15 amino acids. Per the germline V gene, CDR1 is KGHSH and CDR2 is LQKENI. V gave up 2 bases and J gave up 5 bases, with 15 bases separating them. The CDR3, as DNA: TGTGCCAGCTCACCAGATTCGGGGGCGAGGACTGAAGCTTTCTTT. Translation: CASSPDSGARTEAFF.

The CDR3 region is CASSLLIQETQYF. In nucleotides, the CDR3 is TGTGCCAGCTCACTATTGATTCAAGAGACCCAGTACTTC. The chain recombines TRBV18 with TRBJ2-5; no clear D gene. Per the germline V gene, CDR1 is KGHSH and CDR2 is LQKENI. The germline V and J ends were trimmed by 4 bases and 2 bases, with 8 bases remaining between them. There are 13 residues in the CDR3. Combining the CDR3 with reference TRBV18 and TRBJ2-5 gives the whole variable domain NAGVMQNPRHLVRRRGQEARLRCSPMKGHSHVYWYRQLPEEGLKFMVYLQKENIIDESGMPKERFSAEFPKEGPSILRIQQVVRGDSAAYFCASSLLIQETQYFGPGTRLLVL.

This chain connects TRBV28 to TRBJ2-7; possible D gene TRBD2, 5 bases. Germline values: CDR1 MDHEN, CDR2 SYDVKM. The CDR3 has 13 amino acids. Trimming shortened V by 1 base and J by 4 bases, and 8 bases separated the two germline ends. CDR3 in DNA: TGTGCCAGCAGTTTATCCCGGGGATACGAGCAGTACTTC. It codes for CASSLSRGYEQYF. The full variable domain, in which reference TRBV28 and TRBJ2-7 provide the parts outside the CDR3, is DVKVTQSSRYLVKRTGEKVFLECVQDMDHENMFWYRQDPGLGLRLIYFSYDVKMKEKGDIPEGYSVSREKKERFSLILESASTNQTSMYLCASSLSRGYEQYFGPGTRLTVT.

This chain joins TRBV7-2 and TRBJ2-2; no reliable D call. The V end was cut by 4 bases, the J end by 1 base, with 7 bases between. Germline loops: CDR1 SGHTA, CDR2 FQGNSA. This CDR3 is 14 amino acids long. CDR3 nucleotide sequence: TGTGCCAGCAGCTCGCATGAGAACACCGGGGAGCTGTTTTTT. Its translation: CASSSHENTGELFF.

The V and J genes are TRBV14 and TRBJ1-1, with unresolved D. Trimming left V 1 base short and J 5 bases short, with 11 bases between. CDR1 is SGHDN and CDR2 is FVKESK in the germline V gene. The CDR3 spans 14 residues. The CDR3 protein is CASSQGVMWTEAFF. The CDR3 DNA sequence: TGTGCCAGCAGCCAAGGGGTGATGTGGACTGAAGCTTTCTTT.

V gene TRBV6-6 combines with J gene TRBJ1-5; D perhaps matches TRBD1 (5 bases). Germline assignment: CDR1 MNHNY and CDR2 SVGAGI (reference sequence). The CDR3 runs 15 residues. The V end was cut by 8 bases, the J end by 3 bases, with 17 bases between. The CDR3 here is CASWLGEADNQPQHF. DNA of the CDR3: TGTGCCAGCTGGCTAGGGGAAGCAGACAATCAGCCCCAGCATTTT.

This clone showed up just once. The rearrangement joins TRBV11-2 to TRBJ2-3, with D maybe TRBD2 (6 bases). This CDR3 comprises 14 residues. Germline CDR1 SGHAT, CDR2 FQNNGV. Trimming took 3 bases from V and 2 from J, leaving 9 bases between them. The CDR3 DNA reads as TGTGCCAGCAGCTTCACTAGCCCCACAGATACGCAGTATTTT. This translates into CASSFTSPTDTQYF. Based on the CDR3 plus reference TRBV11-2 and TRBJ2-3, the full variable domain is EAGVAQSPRYKIIEKRQSVAFWCNPISGHATLYWYQQILGQGPKLLIQFQNNGVVDDSQLPKDRFSAERLKGVDSTLKIQPAKLEDSAVYLCASSFTSPTDTQYFGPGTRLTVL.

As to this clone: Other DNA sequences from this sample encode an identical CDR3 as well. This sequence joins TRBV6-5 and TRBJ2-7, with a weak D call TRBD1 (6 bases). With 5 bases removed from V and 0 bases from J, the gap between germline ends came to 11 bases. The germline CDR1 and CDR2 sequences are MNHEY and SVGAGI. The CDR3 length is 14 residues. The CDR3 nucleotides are TGTGCCAGCAGTCGGACAGCAAGCTCCTACGAGCAGTACTTC. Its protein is CASSRTASSYEQYF.

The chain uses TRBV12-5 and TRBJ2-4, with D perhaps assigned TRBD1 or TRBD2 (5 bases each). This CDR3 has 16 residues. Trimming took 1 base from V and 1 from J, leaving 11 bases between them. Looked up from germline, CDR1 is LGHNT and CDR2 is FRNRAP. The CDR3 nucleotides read TGTGCTAGTGGTTTGGAGATGTGGGGGGCCAAAAACATTCAGTACTTC. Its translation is CASGLEMWGAKNIQYF.

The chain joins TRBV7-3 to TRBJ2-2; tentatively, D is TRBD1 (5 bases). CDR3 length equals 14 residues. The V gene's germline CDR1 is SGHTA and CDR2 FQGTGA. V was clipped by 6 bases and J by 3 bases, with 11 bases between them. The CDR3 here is CASSVQGYTGELFF. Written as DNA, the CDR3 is TGTGCCAGCAGTGTTCAGGGCTACACCGGGGAGCTGTTTTTT.

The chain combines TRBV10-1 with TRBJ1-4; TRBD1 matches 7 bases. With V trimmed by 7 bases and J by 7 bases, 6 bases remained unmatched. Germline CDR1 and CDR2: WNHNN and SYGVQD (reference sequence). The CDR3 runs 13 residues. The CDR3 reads CASTDRVGEKLFF. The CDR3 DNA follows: TGCGCCAGCACTGACAGGGTTGGTGAAAAACTGTTTTTT.

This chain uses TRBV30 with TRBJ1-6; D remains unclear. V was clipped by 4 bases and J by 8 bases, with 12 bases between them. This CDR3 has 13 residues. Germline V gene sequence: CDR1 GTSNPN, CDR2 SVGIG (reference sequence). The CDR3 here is CAWTDIRDSPLHF. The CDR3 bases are TGTGCCTGGACCGATATTCGGGATTCACCCCTCCACTTT.

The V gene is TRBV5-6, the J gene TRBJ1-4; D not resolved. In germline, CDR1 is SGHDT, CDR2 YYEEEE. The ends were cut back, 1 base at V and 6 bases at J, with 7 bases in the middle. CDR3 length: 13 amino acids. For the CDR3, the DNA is TGTGCCAGCAGCTTGCCCCCTCATGAAAAACTGTTTTTT. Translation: CASSLPPHEKLFF.

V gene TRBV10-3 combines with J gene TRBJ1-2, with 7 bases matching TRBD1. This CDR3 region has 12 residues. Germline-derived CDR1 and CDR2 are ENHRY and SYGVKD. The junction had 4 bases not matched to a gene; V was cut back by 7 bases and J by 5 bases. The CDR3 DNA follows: TGTGCCATCACCCAGGGGGGATATGGCTACACCTTC. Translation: CAITQGGYGYTF.

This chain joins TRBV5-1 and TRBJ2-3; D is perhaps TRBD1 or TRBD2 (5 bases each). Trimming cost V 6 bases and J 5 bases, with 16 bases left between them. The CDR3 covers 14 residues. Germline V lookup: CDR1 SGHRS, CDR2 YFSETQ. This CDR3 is CASIEGQGVDTQYF. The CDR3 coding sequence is TGCGCCAGCATAGAGGGGCAGGGAGTAGATACGCAGTATTTT.

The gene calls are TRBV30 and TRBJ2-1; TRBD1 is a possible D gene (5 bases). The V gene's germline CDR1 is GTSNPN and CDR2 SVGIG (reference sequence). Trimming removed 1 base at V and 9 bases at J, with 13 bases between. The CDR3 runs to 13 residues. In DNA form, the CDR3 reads TGTGCCTGGAGTGAGCAGGGTAAAGCTGAGCAGTTCTTC. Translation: CAWSEQGKAEQFF.

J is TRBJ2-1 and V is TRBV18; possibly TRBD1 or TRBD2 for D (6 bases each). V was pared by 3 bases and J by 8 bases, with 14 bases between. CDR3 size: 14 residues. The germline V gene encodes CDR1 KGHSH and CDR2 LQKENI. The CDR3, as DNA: TGTGCCAGCTCACCCTCCCGGGGGCAGGATGAGCAGTTCTTC. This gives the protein CASSPSRGQDEQFF.

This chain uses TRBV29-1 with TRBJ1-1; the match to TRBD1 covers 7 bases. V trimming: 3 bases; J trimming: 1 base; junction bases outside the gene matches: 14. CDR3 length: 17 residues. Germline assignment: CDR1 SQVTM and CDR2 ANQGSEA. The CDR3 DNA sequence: TGCAGCGTTGAGGGCAGGGGCAGGGGGATGTGGAACACTGAAGCTTTCTTT. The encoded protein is CSVEGRGRGMWNTEAFF.

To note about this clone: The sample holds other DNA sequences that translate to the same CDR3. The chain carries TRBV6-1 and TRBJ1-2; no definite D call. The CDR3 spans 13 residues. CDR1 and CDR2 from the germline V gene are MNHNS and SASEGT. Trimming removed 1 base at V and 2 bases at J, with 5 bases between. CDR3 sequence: CASSEDSNYGYTF. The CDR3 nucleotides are TGTGCCAGCAGTGAAGACAGCAACTATGGCTACACCTTC.

CDR3 amino acids: CASSSPLRGVRNEQFF. CDR3 nucleotide sequence: TGTGCCAGTAGTAGTCCCCTCAGGGGGGTTCGAAATGAGCAGTTCTTC. This sequence joins TRBV19 and TRBJ2-1; TRBD1 is a possible D gene (7 bases). The CDR3 totals 16 residues. The V gene lost 4 bases and the J gene lost 7 bases, with 20 bases spanning the gap. The germline gives CDR1 LNHDA, CDR2 SQIVND (reference sequence).

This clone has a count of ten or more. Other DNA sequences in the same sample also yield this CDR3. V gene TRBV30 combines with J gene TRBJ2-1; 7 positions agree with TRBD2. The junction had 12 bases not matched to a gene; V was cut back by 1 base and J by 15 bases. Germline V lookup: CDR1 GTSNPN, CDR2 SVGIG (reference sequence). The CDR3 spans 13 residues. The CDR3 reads CAWSEPWTSLGFF. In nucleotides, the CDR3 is TGTGCCTGGAGTGAGCCTTGGACTAGTCTCGGGTTCTTC. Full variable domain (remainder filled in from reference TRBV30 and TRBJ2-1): SQTIHQWPATLVQPVGSPLSLECTVEGTSNPNLYWYRQAAGRGLQLLFYSVGIGQISSEVPQNLSASRPQDRQFILSSKKLLLSDSGFYLCAWSEPWTSLGFFGPGTRLTVL.

CDR3 amino acids: CASSLGGGGDDYGYTF. CDR3 sequence (DNA): TGTGCCAGCAGCTTGGGAGGTGGAGGGGATGACTATGGCTACACCTTC. This chain joins TRBV5-5 and TRBJ1-2; D possibly corresponds to TRBD1 (5 bases). Per the germline V gene, CDR1 is SGHKS and CDR2 is YYEKEE (reference sequence). V gave up 0 bases and J gave up 3 bases, with 15 bases separating them. CDR3 length: 16 amino acids.

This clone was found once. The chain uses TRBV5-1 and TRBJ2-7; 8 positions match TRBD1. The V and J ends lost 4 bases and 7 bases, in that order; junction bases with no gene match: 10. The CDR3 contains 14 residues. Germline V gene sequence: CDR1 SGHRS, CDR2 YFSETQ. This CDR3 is CASSRTGNIGEQYF. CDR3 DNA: TGCGCCAGCAGCCGGACAGGGAATATTGGAGAGCAGTACTTC.

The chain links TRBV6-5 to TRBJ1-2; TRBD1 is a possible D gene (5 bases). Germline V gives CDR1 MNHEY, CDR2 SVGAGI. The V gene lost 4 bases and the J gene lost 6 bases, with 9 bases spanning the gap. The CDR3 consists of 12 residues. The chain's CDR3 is CASSWGDHGYTF. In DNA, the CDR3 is TGTGCCAGCAGTTGGGGGGACCATGGCTACACCTTC.